One sample yielded the 16 T cell receptor beta chains listed below, sequenced in a study of OX40 agonist ivuxolimab in advanced cancers. Receptor amplification or capture employed the immunoSEQ multiplex PCR assay. TCRdb limited this immuneACCESS table to in-frame rearrangements with V and J called. A share of clones is missing; checked studies link under half to unresolved V genes, and the rest is unexplained. Across this sample there are approximately 50,000 clones, with around 86% seen only once. Clones ranked in the top ten supply roughly an eighth of the sample. The sequences come from CD4+ or CD8+ T cells sorted from blood, collected in a trial of the OX40 agonist ivuxolimab. These receptors originate from an adult with an advanced solid tumor such as melanoma, head and neck, liver or kidney cancer.

The chain has TRBV7-8 and TRBJ2-7, with D perhaps matching TRBD1 or TRBD2 (5 bases each). CDR3 length: 14 amino acids. Germline values: CDR1 SGHVS, CDR2 FQNEAQ. The ends were cut back, 6 bases at V and 3 bases at J, with 15 bases in the middle. The CDR3: CASRPEGSFYEQYF. DNA of the CDR3: TGTGCCAGCAGACCCGAGGGGAGTTTCTACGAGCAGTACTTC.

The rearrangement uses TRBV4-1 and TRBJ2-7; 10 positions agree with TRBD2. CDR1 is MGHRA, CDR2 YSYEKL, per germline. V lost 0 bases, J lost 3 bases, and 8 bases stayed unmatched. This CDR3 is 17 amino acids long. CDR3 DNA sequence: TGCGCCAGCAGCCAAGAAGGAGGCTGGACTAGCGGCTACGAGCAGTACTTC. Protein: CASSQEGGWTSGYEQYF.

V gene TRBV28 combines with J gene TRBJ2-4; D gene unclear. CDR1 and CDR2 (germline): MDHEN, SYDVKM. V gave up 5 bases and J gave up 8 bases, with 10 bases separating them. This CDR3 contains 12 residues. CDR3: CASSKEPHIQYF. DNA of the CDR3: TGTGCCAGCAGTAAAGAGCCTCACATTCAGTACTTC.

V usage is TRBV2 and J usage is TRBJ2-7; a possible D gene is TRBD1 (5 bases). V was cut by 6 bases and J by 2 bases, with 14 bases left in between. The CDR3 is 14 residues long. CDR1 SNHLY and CDR2 FYNNEI come from the germline V gene. CDR3 DNA: TGTGCCAGCAGCGTGCAGAAGGGGACCTACGAGCAGTACTTC. Translated, it gives CASSVQKGTYEQYF.

The gene calls are TRBV19 and TRBJ1-5, with D hard to call. There are 15 residues in the CDR3. Germline values: CDR1 LNHDA, CDR2 SQIVND (reference sequence). V lost 3 bases and J 0 bases, leaving 9 bases between the germline ends. The CDR3 reads CASSMAQLSNQPQHF. The CDR3, as DNA: TGTGCCAGTAGTATGGCGCAGCTTAGCAATCAGCCCCAGCATTTT.

The chain carries TRBV14 and TRBJ2-2; possible D gene TRBD1, 5 bases. The CDR3 covers 13 residues. Germline loops: CDR1 SGHDN, CDR2 FVKESK. Trimming pared 4 bases from V and 6 bases from J, leaving 9 bases between. CDR3 loop: CASSPYRSGELFF. CDR3 sequence (DNA): TGTGCCAGCAGCCCCTACAGGTCCGGGGAGCTGTTTTTT. Looking up the rest from reference TRBV14 and TRBJ2-2 gives the full variable domain: EAGVTQFPSHSVIEKGQTVTLRCDPISGHDNLYWYRRVMGKEIKFLLHFVKESKQDESGMPNNRFLAERTGGTYSTLKVQPAELEDSGVYFCASSPYRSGELFFGEGSRLTVL.

The chain uses TRBV10-3 and TRBJ2-7; 9 bases are a match to TRBD2. CDR3 length: 14 amino acids. Germline values: CDR1 ENHRY, CDR2 SYGVKD. V gave up 7 bases and J gave up 6 bases; unmatched junction bases: 10. CDR3: CAITAGLASREQYF. The CDR3 DNA reads TGTGCCATCACCGCGGGACTAGCCTCCCGCGAGCAGTACTTC.

The chain has TRBV29-1 and TRBJ1-1, with D maybe TRBD1 (5 bases). This CDR3 is 12 amino acids long. V was cut by 7 bases and J by 4 bases, with 13 bases left in between. The germline V gene has CDR1 SQVTM and CDR2 ANQGSEA. The CDR3 DNA follows: TGCAGCGCTAAAGCAGGGAGCACTGAAGCTTTCTTT. It is translated as CSAKAGSTEAFF.

This clone was counted a single time. V gene TRBV18 combines with J gene TRBJ2-3; a weak D match, TRBD2 (6 bases). Germline-derived CDR1 and CDR2 are KGHSH and LQKENI. With 3 bases removed from V and 0 bases from J, the gap between germline ends came to 13 bases. The CDR3 sequence is 16 residues long. CDR3 sequence (DNA): TGTGCCAGCTCACCCCCGGGACTCGCTAGCACAGATACGCAGTATTTT. It specifies CASSPPGLASTDTQYF.

CDR3 in DNA: TGTGCCAGCAGCCCTCGGGGAGGGGAGGTCGAGCAGTACTTC. Protein: CASSPRGGEVEQYF. This chain joins TRBV7-3 and TRBJ2-7; 7 bases line up with TRBD2. Germline V lookup: CDR1 SGHTA, CDR2 FQGTGA. This CDR3 region has 14 residues. J gave up 6 bases and V 5 bases, and 10 bases lay outside the gene matches.

The chain links TRBV28 to TRBJ1-2; D possibly corresponds to TRBD1 (6 bases). This CDR3 contains 13 residues. Trimming cost V 7 bases and J 0 bases, with 9 bases left between them. CDR1 and CDR2 from the germline V gene are MDHEN and SYDVKM. In nucleotides, the CDR3 is TGTGCCAGCATTACAGGGACTAACTATGGCTACACCTTC. Protein product: CASITGTNYGYTF.

The chain is built from TRBV13 and TRBJ2-1; D tentatively fits TRBD1 or TRBD2 (5 bases each). Per the germline V gene, CDR1 is PRHDT and CDR2 is FYEKMQ (reference sequence). The V gene lost 3 bases and the J gene lost 4 bases, with 13 bases spanning the gap. The CDR3 extends over 15 amino acids. In DNA form, the CDR3 reads TGTGCCAGCAGCTTCGGGGACCCCCTGTACAATGAGCAGTTCTTC. Translating gives CASSFGDPLYNEQFF.

This sequence joins TRBV7-8 and TRBJ2-3, with D uncertain. Trimming took off 2 bases at V and 2 bases at J, with 2 bases between the two ends. Germline assignment: CDR1 SGHVS and CDR2 FQNEAQ. The CDR3 loop spans 12 amino acids. The CDR3 reads CASSLLTDTQYF. The CDR3 DNA sequence: TGTGCCAGCAGCTTACTCACAGATACGCAGTATTTT.

The chain couples TRBV19 to TRBJ1-2; 7 bases are a match to TRBD1. The CDR3 spans 14 residues. V lost 6 bases and J lost 1; bases outside the gene matches: 5. CDR1 and CDR2 (germline): LNHDA, SQIVND (reference sequence). CDR3 sequence reads: CASRRDSYNYGYTF. The CDR3 bases are TGTGCCAGTAGGAGGGACAGTTATAACTATGGCTACACCTTC.

J is TRBJ1-6 and V is TRBV5-1; TRBD1 matches 7 bases. CDR1 is SGHRS, CDR2 YFSETQ, per germline. Germline trimming cut 2 bases from V and 14 bases from J; bases unmatched to any gene: 10. This CDR3 has 14 residues. The CDR3 DNA reads as TGCGCCAGCAGCTTCGAACTAGGGGGCAGGGCCCTCCACTTT. Protein: CASSFELGGRALHF.

J is TRBJ1-5 and V is TRBV2, with a possible D match to TRBD1 (6 bases). V was pared by 6 bases and J by 0 bases, with 12 bases between. Germline assignment: CDR1 SNHLY and CDR2 FYNNEI. There are 15 residues in the CDR3. CDR3 sequence: CASRRTDNSNQPQHF. The DNA for the CDR3 is TGTGCCAGCAGAAGGACAGATAATAGCAATCAGCCCCAGCATTTT.